This passage covers 4 T cell receptor beta chains from one sample sequenced in a study of cytomegalovirus exposure and HLA in healthy donors. Use of 60 Vbeta and 13 Jbeta primers characterized the PCR. Profiling relied on immunoSEQ multiplex PCR, and the TCRdb table lists in-frame clones only, not all of them. The data contain 120,000 to 150,000 clones, under 85% of them singletons. The sample taken for sequencing was PBMCs. Receptor source: a woman in her forties in good health and CMV-seropositive.

The rearrangement joins TRBV5-4 to TRBJ2-2; D unresolved. Looked up from germline, CDR1 is SGHNT and CDR2 is YYREEE (reference sequence). The CDR3 length is 14 residues. Trimming removed 8 bases at V and 5 bases at J, with 16 bases between. Written as DNA, the CDR3 is TGTGCCAGTTCGACACCACCATGGACCGGGGAGCTGTTTTTT. Its translation is CASSTPPWTGELFF.

The CDR3 DNA reads TGCGCCAGCAGTGACGGGGGGGGCGGCCAAGAGACCCAGTACTTC. Translation gives CASSDGGGGQETQYF. The J gene is TRBJ2-5, the V gene TRBV10-1; 8 nucleotides agree with TRBD2. The CDR3 is 15 residues long. V was clipped by 3 bases and J by 1 base; unmatched bases: 4. Looked up from germline, CDR1 is WNHNN and CDR2 is SYGVQD (reference sequence).

The V call is TRBV2, the J call TRBJ1-1, with TRBD1 as a possible D gene (6 bases). The CDR3 sequence is 15 residues long. Germline CDR1 reads SNHLY; CDR2 reads FYNNEI. V was pared by 7 bases and J by 3 bases, with 18 bases between. Here the CDR3 reads CASKIGPGQYTEAFF. In DNA, the CDR3 is TGTGCCAGCAAAATTGGACCGGGACAATACACTGAAGCTTTCTTT.

The CDR3 is CASSDRDQETQYF. CDR3 coding DNA: TGTGCCAGCAGCGACAGGGACCAAGAGACCCAGTACTTC. The chain uses TRBV7-9 and TRBJ2-5; 7 nucleotides match TRBD1. The CDR3 consists of 13 residues. In germline, CDR1 is SEHNR, CDR2 FQNEAQ (reference sequence). The junction had 0 bases not matched to a gene; V was cut back by 5 bases and J by 0 bases.